The clone carrying this T cell receptor (beta chain) was found once. Its antigen is undetermined. These data originate in a study of Graves' ophthalmopathy and Graves' hyperthyroidism. Findings and caveats of the study: The majority of expanded thyroid clonotypes above 0.001 frequency also occurred in blood.

This CDR3 contains 16 residues. CDR1 and CDR2 (germline): SGDLS, YYNGEE. V was pared by 3 bases and J by 4 bases, with 19 bases between. For repertoire sequencing, the TCR beta CDR3 regions were amplified from RNA transcripts. An initial RT-PCR round employing HTBI primers preceded a second-round multiplex PCR. Using its own MiXCR run on the multiplex PCR reads, TCRdb lists one record per CDR3 protein. The data contain roughly 1.1 million distinct CDR3 sequences, about two fifths of them singletons. Sequenced input: peripheral blood or thyroid tissue (not recorded which). The clonotype comes from an adult man with Graves' hyperthyroidism. The V and J genes are TRBV9 and TRBJ1-1, with D maybe TRBD1 (6 bases). This CDR3 reads CASSGGGLTLGTEAFF. In DNA form, the CDR3 reads TGTGCCAGCAGCGGGGGGGGGCTGACTTTAGGCACTGAAGCTTTCTTT.